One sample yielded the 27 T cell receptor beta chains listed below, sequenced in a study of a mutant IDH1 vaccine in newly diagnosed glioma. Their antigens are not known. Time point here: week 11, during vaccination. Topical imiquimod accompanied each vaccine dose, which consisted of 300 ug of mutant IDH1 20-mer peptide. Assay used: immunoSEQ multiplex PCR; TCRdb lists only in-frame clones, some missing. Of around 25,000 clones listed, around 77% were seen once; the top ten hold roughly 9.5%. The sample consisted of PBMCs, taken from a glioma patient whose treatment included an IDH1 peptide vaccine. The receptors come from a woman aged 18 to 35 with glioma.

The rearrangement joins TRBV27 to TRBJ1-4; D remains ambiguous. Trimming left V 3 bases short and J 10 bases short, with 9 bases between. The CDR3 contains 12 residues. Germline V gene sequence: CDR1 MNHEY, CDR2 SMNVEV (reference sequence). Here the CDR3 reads CASSFEGGKLFF. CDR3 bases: TGTGCCAGCAGTTTCGAGGGAGGAAAACTGTTTTTT.

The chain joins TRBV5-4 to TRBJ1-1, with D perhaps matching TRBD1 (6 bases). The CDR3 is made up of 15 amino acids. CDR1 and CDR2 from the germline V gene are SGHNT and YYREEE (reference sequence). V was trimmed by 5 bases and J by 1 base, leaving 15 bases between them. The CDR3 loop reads CASSYRVAENTEAFF. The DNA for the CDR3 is TGTGCCAGCAGTTACAGGGTTGCGGAGAACACTGAAGCTTTCTTT.

CDR3 bases: TGTGCCAGTAGTTCACAGGGGAGCAGCAATCAGCCCCAGCATTTT. It translates to CASSSQGSSNQPQHF. The genes are TRBV19 and TRBJ1-5, with TRBD1 matching over 7 bases. J was trimmed by 1 base and V by 5 bases; bases with no gene match: 5. The CDR3 has 15 residues. Per germline, CDR1 LNHDA and CDR2 SQIVND (reference sequence). Full variable domain (rest looked up from reference TRBV19 and TRBJ1-5): DGGITQSPKYLFRKEGQNVTLSCEQNLNHDAMYWYRQDPGQGLRLIYYSQIVNDFQKGDIAEGYSVSREKKESFPLTVTSAQKNPTAFYLCASSSQGSSNQPQHFGDGTRLSIL.

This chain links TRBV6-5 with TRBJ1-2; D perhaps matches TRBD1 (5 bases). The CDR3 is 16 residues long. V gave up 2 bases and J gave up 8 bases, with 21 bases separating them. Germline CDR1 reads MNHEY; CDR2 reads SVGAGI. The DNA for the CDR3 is TGTGCCAGCAGTTACCTCGTGGGCGCGAAGGGGAGCGGCTACACCTTC. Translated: CASSYLVGAKGSGYTF.

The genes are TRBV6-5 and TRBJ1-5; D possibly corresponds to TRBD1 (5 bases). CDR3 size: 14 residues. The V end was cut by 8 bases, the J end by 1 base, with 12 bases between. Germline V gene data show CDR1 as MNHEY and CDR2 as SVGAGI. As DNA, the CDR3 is TGTGCCAGCGGGAGGGGCGGGAGCAATCAGCCCCAGCATTTT. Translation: CASGRGGSNQPQHF.

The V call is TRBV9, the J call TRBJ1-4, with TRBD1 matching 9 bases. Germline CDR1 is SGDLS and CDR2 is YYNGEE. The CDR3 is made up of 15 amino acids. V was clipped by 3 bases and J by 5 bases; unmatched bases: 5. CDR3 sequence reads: CASSASGTGNEKLFF. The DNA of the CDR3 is TGTGCCAGCAGCGCTTCCGGGACAGGGAATGAAAAACTGTTTTTT. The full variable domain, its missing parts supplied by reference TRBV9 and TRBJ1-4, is DSGVTQTPKHLITATGQRVTLRCSPRSGDLSVYWYQQSLDQGLQFLIQYYNGEERAKGNILERFSAQQFPDLHSELNLSSLELGDSALYFCASSASGTGNEKLFFGSGTQLSVL.

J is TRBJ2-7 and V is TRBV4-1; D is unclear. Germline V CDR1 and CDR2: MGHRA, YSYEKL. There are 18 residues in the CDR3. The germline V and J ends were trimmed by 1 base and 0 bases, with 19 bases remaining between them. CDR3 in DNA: TGCGCCAGCAGCCAAGGATCATTCGACACAAAATACTCCTACGAGCAGTACTTC. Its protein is CASSQGSFDTKYSYEQYF.

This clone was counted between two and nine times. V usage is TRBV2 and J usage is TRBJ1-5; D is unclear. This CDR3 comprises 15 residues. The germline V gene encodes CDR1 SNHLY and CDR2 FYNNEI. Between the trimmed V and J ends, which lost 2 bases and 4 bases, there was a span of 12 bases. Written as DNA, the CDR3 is TGTGCCAGCAGTGAATCAGGCTTCCCTAATCAGCCCCAGCATTTT. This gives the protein CASSESGFPNQPQHF.

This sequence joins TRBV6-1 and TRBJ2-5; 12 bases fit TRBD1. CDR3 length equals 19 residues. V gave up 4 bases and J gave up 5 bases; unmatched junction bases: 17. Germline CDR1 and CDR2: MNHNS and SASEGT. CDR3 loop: CASSGQIPGTGGLSETQYF. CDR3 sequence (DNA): TGTGCCAGCAGTGGGCAAATACCAGGGACAGGGGGCCTGTCGGAGACCCAGTACTTC.

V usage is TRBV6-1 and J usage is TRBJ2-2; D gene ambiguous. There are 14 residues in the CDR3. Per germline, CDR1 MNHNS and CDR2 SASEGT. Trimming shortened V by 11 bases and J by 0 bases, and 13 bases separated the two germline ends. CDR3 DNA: TGTGCCGGATGTTCCTCGACGAACACCGGGGAGCTGTTTTTT. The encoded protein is CAGCSSTNTGELFF.

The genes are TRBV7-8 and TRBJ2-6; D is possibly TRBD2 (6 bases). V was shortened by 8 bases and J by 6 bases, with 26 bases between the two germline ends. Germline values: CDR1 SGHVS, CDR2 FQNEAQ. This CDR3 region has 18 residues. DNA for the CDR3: TGTGCCAGCGAAGGATCTAGCGCAATTCGCTTAGAGGCCAACGTCCTGACTTTC. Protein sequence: CASEGSSAIRLEANVLTF.

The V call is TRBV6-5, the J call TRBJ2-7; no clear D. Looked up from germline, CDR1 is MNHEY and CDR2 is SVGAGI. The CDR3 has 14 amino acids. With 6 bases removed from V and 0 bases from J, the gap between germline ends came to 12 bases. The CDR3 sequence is CASSRSGDSYEQYF. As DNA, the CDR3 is TGTGCCAGCAGCCGGAGTGGGGACTCCTACGAGCAGTACTTC.

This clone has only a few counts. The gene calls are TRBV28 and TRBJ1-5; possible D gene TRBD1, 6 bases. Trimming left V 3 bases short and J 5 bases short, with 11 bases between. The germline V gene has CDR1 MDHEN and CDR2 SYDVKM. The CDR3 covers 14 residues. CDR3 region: CASSFEQGYQPQHF. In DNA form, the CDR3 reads TGTGCCAGCAGTTTCGAACAGGGATATCAGCCCCAGCATTTT.

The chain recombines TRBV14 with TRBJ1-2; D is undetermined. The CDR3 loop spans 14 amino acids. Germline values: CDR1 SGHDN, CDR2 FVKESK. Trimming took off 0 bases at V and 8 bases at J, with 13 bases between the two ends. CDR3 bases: TGTGCCAGCAGCCAAGATAGTGGGGAGAGCGGCTACACCTTC. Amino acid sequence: CASSQDSGESGYTF.

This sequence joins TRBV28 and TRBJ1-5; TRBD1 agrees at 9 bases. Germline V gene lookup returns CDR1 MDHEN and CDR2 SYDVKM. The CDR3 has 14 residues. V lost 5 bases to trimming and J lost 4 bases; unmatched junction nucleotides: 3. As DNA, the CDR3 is TGTGCCAGCAGTGTGACAGGGGGAAATCAGCCCCAGCATTTT. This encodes CASSVTGGNQPQHF.

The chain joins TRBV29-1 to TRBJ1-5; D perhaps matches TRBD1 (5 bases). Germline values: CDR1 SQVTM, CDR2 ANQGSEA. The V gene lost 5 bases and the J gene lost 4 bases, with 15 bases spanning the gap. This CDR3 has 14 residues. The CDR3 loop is CSVWDGGTNQPQHF. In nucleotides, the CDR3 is TGCAGCGTTTGGGACGGGGGGACTAATCAGCCCCAGCATTTT.

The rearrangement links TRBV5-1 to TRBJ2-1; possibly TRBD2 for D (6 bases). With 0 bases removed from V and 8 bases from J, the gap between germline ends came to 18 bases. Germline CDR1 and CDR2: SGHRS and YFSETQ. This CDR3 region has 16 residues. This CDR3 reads CASSLGFGSTSDEQFF. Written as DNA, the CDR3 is TGCGCCAGCAGCTTGGGTTTCGGGAGTACCTCGGATGAGCAGTTCTTC.

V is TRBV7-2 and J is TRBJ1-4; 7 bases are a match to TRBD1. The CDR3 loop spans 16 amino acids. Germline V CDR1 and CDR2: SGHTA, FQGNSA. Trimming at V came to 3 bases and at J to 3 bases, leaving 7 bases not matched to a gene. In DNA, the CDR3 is TGTGCCAGCAGCTTCAGGGGGGGAACCTCTAATGAAAAACTGTTTTTT. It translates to CASSFRGGTSNEKLFF.

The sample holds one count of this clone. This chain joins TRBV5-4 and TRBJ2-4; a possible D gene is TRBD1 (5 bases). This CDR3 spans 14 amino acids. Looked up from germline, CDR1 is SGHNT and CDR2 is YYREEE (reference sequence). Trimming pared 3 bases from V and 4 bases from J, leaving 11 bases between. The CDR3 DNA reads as TGTGCCAGCAGCTACGACAGCGATAAAAACATTCAGTACTTC. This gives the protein CASSYDSDKNIQYF.

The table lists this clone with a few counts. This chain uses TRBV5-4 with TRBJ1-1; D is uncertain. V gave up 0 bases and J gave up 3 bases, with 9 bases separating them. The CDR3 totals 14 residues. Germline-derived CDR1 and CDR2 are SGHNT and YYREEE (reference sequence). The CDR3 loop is CASSLDSDHTEAFF. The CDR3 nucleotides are TGTGCCAGCAGCTTGGACAGCGACCACACTGAAGCTTTCTTT.

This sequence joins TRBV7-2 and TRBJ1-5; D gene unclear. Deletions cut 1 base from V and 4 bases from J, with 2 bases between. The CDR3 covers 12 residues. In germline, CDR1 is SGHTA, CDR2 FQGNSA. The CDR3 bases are TGTGCCAGCAGCTTAGATAATCAGCCCCAGCATTTT. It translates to CASSLDNQPQHF.

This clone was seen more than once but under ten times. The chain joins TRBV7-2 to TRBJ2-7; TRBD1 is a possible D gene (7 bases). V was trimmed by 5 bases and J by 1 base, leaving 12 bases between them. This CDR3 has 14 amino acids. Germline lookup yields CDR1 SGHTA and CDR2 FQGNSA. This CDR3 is CASSRGDRSYEQYF. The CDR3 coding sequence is TGTGCCAGCAGCAGGGGGGACAGATCCTACGAGCAGTACTTC.

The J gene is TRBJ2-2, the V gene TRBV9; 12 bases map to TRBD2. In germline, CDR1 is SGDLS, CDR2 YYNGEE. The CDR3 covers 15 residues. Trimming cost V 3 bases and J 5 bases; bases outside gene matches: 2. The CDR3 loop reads CASSGTSGMTGELFF. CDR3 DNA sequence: TGTGCCAGCAGCGGGACTAGCGGGATGACCGGGGAGCTGTTTTTT.

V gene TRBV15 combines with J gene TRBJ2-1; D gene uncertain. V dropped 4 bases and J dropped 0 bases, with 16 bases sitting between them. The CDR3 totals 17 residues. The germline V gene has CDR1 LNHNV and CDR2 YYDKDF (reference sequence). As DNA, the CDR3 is TGTGCCACCAGCACCCCCAGTGGGATGAGCTCCTACAATGAGCAGTTCTTC. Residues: CATSTPSGMSSYNEQFF. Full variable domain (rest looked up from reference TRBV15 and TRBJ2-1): DAMVIQNPRYQVTQFGKPVTLSCSQTLNHNVMYWYQQKSSQAPKLLFHYYDKDFNNEADTPDNFQSRRPNTSFCFLDIRSPGLGDTAMYLCATSTPSGMSSYNEQFFGPGTRLTVL.

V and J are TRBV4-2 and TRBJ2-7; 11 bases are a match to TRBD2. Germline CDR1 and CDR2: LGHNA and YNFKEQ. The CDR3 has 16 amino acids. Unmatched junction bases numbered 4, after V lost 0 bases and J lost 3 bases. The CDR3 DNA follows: TGTGCCAGCAGCCAAGAGTCCGGGACTAGCGGCTACGAGCAGTACTTC. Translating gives CASSQESGTSGYEQYF.

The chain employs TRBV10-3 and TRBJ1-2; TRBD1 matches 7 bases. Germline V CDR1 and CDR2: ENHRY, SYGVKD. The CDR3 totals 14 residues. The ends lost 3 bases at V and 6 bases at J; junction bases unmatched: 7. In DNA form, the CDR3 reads TGTGCCATCAGTGAAGGGGGCCCCATGAATGGCTACACCTTC. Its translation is CAISEGGPMNGYTF.

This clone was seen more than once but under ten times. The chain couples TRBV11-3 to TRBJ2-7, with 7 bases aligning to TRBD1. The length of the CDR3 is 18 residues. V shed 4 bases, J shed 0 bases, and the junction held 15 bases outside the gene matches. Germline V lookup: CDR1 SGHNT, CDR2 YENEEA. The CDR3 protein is CASSSNVFAGTASYEQYF. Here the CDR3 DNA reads TGTGCCAGCAGCTCAAACGTCTTCGCCGGGACAGCCTCCTACGAGCAGTACTTC.